Presented here are 32 T cell receptor beta chains from one specimen sequenced in a study of metastatic and nonmetastatic thyroid tumors. TCRdb recomputed clones from the PCR reads via MiXCR. The table shows about 15,000 clones, with approximately 25% occurring only once. There were no patients who had received any treatment before thyroid surgery. The sequencing input was tumor tissue. The receptors were sampled from a female donor with papillary thyroid cancer or a benign thyroid nodule (not recorded which). Some clones in this sample may be carry-over from other donors' samples.

By proportion, this clone is medium-sized. The chain is built from TRBV20-1 and TRBJ2-7; 7 bases are a match to TRBD2. The CDR3 has 15 residues. V trimming: 3 bases; J trimming: 0 bases; junction bases outside the gene matches: 8. The germline V gene encodes CDR1 DFQATT and CDR2 SNEGSKA (reference sequence). The CDR3 reads CSASLAERGSYEQYF. The CDR3 DNA is TGCAGTGCTAGTTTAGCGGAGCGGGGCTCCTACGAGCAGTACTTC.

This clone came up a few times. The chain uses TRBV6-1 and TRBJ1-2, with a possible D match to TRBD1 (6 bases). V shed 7 bases and J shed 5 bases, with 23 bases lying between them. The CDR3 loop spans 16 amino acids. CDR1 and CDR2 from the germline V gene are MNHNS and SASEGT. CDR3 residues: CASNPGGKGGGYGYTF. CDR3 sequence (DNA): TGTGCCAGCAATCCCGGGGGAAAGGGGGGCGGGTATGGCTACACCTTC.

This clone was detected ten times or more. The chain carries TRBV20-1 and TRBJ1-6; a weak D match, TRBD1 (6 bases). Germline CDR1 DFQATT, CDR2 SNEGSKA (reference sequence). The ends were cut back, 0 bases at V and 5 bases at J, with 11 bases in the middle. The CDR3 runs to 15 residues. The CDR3 loop is CSAREWGRDNSPLHF. The CDR3 coding sequence is TGCAGTGCTAGAGAATGGGGGCGCGATAATTCACCCCTCCACTTT.

This clone was counted at least ten times. The V gene is TRBV28, the J gene TRBJ1-6; the D is unclear. V dropped 4 bases and J dropped 2 bases, with 24 bases sitting between them. Germline V gene sequence: CDR1 MDHEN, CDR2 SYDVKM. This CDR3 spans 20 amino acids. In nucleotides, the CDR3 is TGTGCCAGCAGTTCCGGTCCCGGCGAAAGCTCTACCCCCTATAATTCACCCCTCCACTTT. As protein: CASSSGPGESSTPYNSPLHF. Full variable domain (rest looked up from reference TRBV28 and TRBJ1-6): DVKVTQSSRYLVKRTGEKVFLECVQDMDHENMFWYRQDPGLGLRLIYFSYDVKMKEKGDIPEGYSVSREKKERFSLILESASTNQTSMYLCASSSGPGESSTPYNSPLHFGNGTRLTVT.

Judged by abundance, this clone is medium-sized. The chain links TRBV28 to TRBJ1-2; maybe TRBD1 (6 bases). CDR3 length: 14 residues. V was trimmed by 6 bases and J by 8 bases, leaving 19 bases between them. Germline CDR1 reads MDHEN; CDR2 reads SYDVKM. In DNA, the CDR3 is TGTGCCAGCAGCCGCACAGGGCTTCTTGGCGGCTACACCTTC. It yields the protein CASSRTGLLGGYTF.

This clone is labeled as medium-sized. V and J are TRBV20-1 and TRBJ2-7, with 8 bases matching TRBD1. Germline loops: CDR1 DFQATT, CDR2 SNEGSKA (reference sequence). The CDR3 contains 12 residues. Trimming cost V 6 bases and J 3 bases; bases outside gene matches: 4. The chain's CDR3 is CSARQGFYEQYF. CDR3 coding DNA: TGCAGTGCCCGACAGGGGTTCTACGAGCAGTACTTC.

By its share, this clone is medium-sized (0.01 to 0.1%). V is TRBV12-3 or TRBV12-4 and J is TRBJ2-7, with TRBD2 identical over 9 bases. The CDR3 extends over 13 amino acids. V shed 6 bases, J shed 7 bases, and the junction held 7 bases outside the gene matches. Written as DNA, the CDR3 is TGTGCCAGCAGCTTTAGCGGGAGTGGTGAGCAGTACTTC. It encodes CASSFSGSGEQYF.

Comments on this clone: The junction differs from germline at one of its ends, possibly a read error. This chain connects TRBV5-1 to TRBJ2-2; D gene ambiguous. Germline V lookup: CDR1 SGHRS, CDR2 YFSETQ. The CDR3 is 17 amino acids. CDR3 DNA: TGCGCCAGCAGCCCCGCAGGACGGGTGAGTGTCACCTGGGAGCTGTTTTTT. This gives the protein CASSPAGRVSVTWELFF.

This clone was observed many times. The chain links TRBV9 to TRBJ1-2; D remains ambiguous. Germline V lookup: CDR1 SGDLS, CDR2 YYNGEE. Trimming cost V 3 bases and J 0 bases, with 9 bases left between them. The CDR3 loop spans 14 amino acids. CDR3 bases: TGTGCCAGCAGCGAGGGCGGGTCTAACTATGGCTACACCTTC. Translated: CASSEGGSNYGYTF.

Points on this clone: At one end, the junction sequence differs from germline, possibly due to a read error. In nucleotides, the CDR3 is TGCAGCGCTACACTAGCGGGAGTACGACGTGAGCAGTTCTTC. This gives the protein CSATLAGVRREQFF. The chain carries TRBV20-1 and TRBJ2-1; TRBD2 matches 11 bases. Germline V gene sequence: CDR1 DFQATT, CDR2 SNEGSKA (reference sequence). The CDR3 runs 14 residues.

In the case of this clone: A single base separates this from a much larger clone, so it may be a read error. CDR3 bases: TGTGCCAGCAGCTTGGGGAGACTAGCGGGAGTAGAGACCAAGTACTTC. Translation: CASSLGRLAGVETKYF. The rearrangement joins TRBV7-8 to TRBJ2-5; TRBD2 matches 12 bases. CDR3 length: 16 amino acids. Per germline, CDR1 SGHVS and CDR2 FQNEAQ. Complete variable domain (other parts from reference TRBV7-8 and TRBJ2-5): GAGVSQSPRYKVAKRGQDVALRCDPISGHVSLFWYQQALGQGPEFLTYFQNEAQLDKSGLPSDRFFAERPEGSVSTLKIQRTQQEDSAVYLCASSLGRLAGVETKYFGPGTRLLVL.

The V gene is TRBV7-3, the J gene TRBJ2-2; D unresolved. V lost 5 bases and J lost 6, with 10 bases in between. The CDR3 contains 13 residues. Germline lookup yields CDR1 SGHTA and CDR2 FQGTGA. The CDR3 region is CASSPSWAGELFF. The CDR3 DNA is TGTGCCAGCAGCCCCAGTTGGGCCGGGGAGCTGTTTTTT.

This clone has ten or more counts. A much larger clone lies a single base off, so this may be a read error. The identical CDR3 is also encoded by other nucleotide sequences in the sample. The J gene is TRBJ2-1, the V gene TRBV7-8; D is perhaps TRBD1 (6 bases). The CDR3 length is 14 residues. V lost 5 bases and J 3 bases, leaving 11 bases between the germline ends. CDR1 is SGHVS, CDR2 FQNEAQ, per germline. CDR3 sequence: CASSRTRGYNEQFF. The CDR3 DNA reads as TGTGCCAGCAGCCGGACCAGGGGCTACAATGAGCAGTTCTTC.

This clone occurred many times. J is TRBJ2-1 and V is TRBV2; possibly TRBD2 for D (5 bases). Germline V gives CDR1 SNHLY, CDR2 FYNNEI. The V gene lost 5 bases and the J gene lost 0 bases, with 11 bases spanning the gap. This CDR3 has 15 residues. CDR3 DNA: TGTGCCAGCAGTCAACGTGAGGGCTCCTACAATGAGCAGTTCTTC. Residues: CASSQREGSYNEQFF.

This clone showed up just a few times. This specimen includes other DNA sequences encoding the same CDR3. This rearrangement joins TRBV24-1 to TRBJ1-5; perhaps TRBD1 as D (6 bases). From germline, CDR1 is KGHDR and CDR2 SFDVKD. The V end was cut by 9 bases, the J end by 1 base, with 12 bases between. The length of the CDR3 is 14 residues. The CDR3 nucleotides read TGTGCCACCGGTGGGGGCGGGAGCAATCAGCCCCAGCATTTT. It yields the protein CATGGGGSNQPQHF.

This clone has a count of ten or more. The CDR3 spells CASSLAPGLAGGTDTQYF. In DNA form, the CDR3 reads TGTGCCAGCAGTTTAGCCCCGGGACTAGCGGGAGGTACAGATACGCAGTATTTT. V gene TRBV12-3 or TRBV12-4 combines with J gene TRBJ2-3; 15 nucleotides align to TRBD2. Trimming took 0 bases from V and 3 from J; bases not matched to a gene: 4. The CDR3 extends over 18 amino acids.

This chain links TRBV3-1 with TRBJ2-1, with D perhaps given as TRBD1 or TRBD2 (5 bases each). V was trimmed by 4 bases and J by 7 bases, leaving 20 bases between them. CDR3 length: 16 residues. The germline V gene encodes CDR1 LGHDT and CDR2 YNNKEL (reference sequence). The chain's CDR3 is CASSPRGTNLKNEQFF. For the CDR3, the DNA is TGTGCCAGCAGCCCACGAGGGACCAACCTCAAAAATGAGCAGTTCTTC.

This clone was seen more than once but under ten times. The chain couples TRBV6-1 to TRBJ2-7, with D possibly TRBD2 on 6 matching bases. Looked up from germline, CDR1 is MNHNS and CDR2 is SASEGT. V was cut by 7 bases and J by 0 bases, with 19 bases left in between. CDR3 length equals 16 residues. The CDR3 DNA is TGTGCCAGCACCCAACTGACGGGAGCAGTCTCCTACGAGCAGTACTTC. Residues: CASTQLTGAVSYEQYF.

This clone was counted many times. The chain has TRBV5-4 and TRBJ1-2; no clear D gene. The germline V and J ends were trimmed by 0 bases and 0 bases, with 15 bases remaining between them. Per the germline V gene, CDR1 is SGHNT and CDR2 is YYREEE (reference sequence). The CDR3 spans 17 residues. The CDR3 protein is CASSLAFGSGANYGYTF. CDR3 nucleotides: TGTGCCAGCAGCTTGGCCTTCGGGTCGGGAGCTAACTATGGCTACACCTTC.

This clone has ten or more counts. The gene calls are TRBV20-1 and TRBJ2-7; 8 nucleotides line up with TRBD2. V shed 3 bases, J shed 5 bases, and the junction held 9 bases outside the gene matches. The CDR3 has 14 residues. Germline V gene lookup returns CDR1 DFQATT and CDR2 SNEGSKA (reference sequence). CDR3 sequence (DNA): TGCAGTGCTAGGGGAAGCGGGAGTCGCCACGAGCAGTACTTC. This translates into CSARGSGSRHEQYF.

The genes are TRBV2 and TRBJ1-6; 7 nucleotides line up with TRBD1. J gave up 0 bases and V 3 bases, and 2 bases lay outside the gene matches. Germline CDR1 reads SNHLY; CDR2 reads FYNNEI. This CDR3 region has 16 residues. In DNA form, the CDR3 reads TGTGCCAGCAGTGACCGGGACAGCTCCTATAATTCACCCCTCCACTTT. This encodes CASSDRDSSYNSPLHF.

This clone appeared a single time. The chain combines TRBV5-1 with TRBJ2-7, with a weak D call TRBD1 (6 bases). The germline V gene encodes CDR1 SGHRS and CDR2 YFSETQ. The CDR3 is 13 residues long. V gave up 3 bases and J gave up 4 bases, with 11 bases separating them. In DNA form, the CDR3 reads TGCGCCAGCAGCTCGGACAGAGGTTACGAGCAGTACTTC. Translation gives CASSSDRGYEQYF.

The genes are TRBV30 and TRBJ1-5, with no clear D. From germline, CDR1 is GTSNPN and CDR2 SVGIG (reference sequence). The CDR3 has 13 residues. V lost 0 bases, J lost 5 bases, and 8 bases lay in between. The CDR3 loop reads CAWSVHRDQPQHF. Written as DNA, the CDR3 is TGTGCCTGGAGTGTACACCGGGATCAGCCCCAGCATTTT.

This clone was counted a few times. The rearrangement joins TRBV28 to TRBJ2-2, with 14 bases that match TRBD2. V dropped 5 bases and J dropped 7; count of bases not matched to a gene: 3. The CDR3 runs to 15 residues. Germline lookup yields CDR1 MDHEN and CDR2 SYDVKM. In DNA form, the CDR3 reads TGTGCCAGCAGTGGAGGGACTAGCGGGGGCGGGGAGCTGTTTTTT. Translation: CASSGGTSGGGELFF.

The chain couples TRBV11-3 to TRBJ2-1; TRBD1 might be the D (5 bases). Germline-derived CDR1 and CDR2 are SGHNT and YENEEA. The CDR3 loop spans 14 amino acids. The V gene lost 0 bases and the J gene lost 5 bases, with 8 bases spanning the gap. The CDR3 protein is CASSLDQGNNEQFF. The CDR3 DNA reads as TGTGCCAGCAGCTTAGATCAGGGAAACAATGAGCAGTTCTTC.

On this clone itself: The junction differs from germline at one of its ends, possibly a read error. This chain uses TRBV7-3 with TRBJ2-3, with no clear D. CDR3 length: 13 residues. The V gene's germline CDR1 is SGHTA and CDR2 FQGTGA. CDR3 region: CASILSWLDTQYF. The CDR3 DNA reads as TGTGCCAGCATCTTAAGCTGGCTGGATACGCAGTATTTT.

This clone was seen repeatedly, ten times or more. Given a much more abundant clone one base away, this may be a read error. The rearrangement joins TRBV20-1 to TRBJ1-2; no definite D call. Germline V gene data show CDR1 as DFQATT and CDR2 as SNEGSKA (reference sequence). The CDR3 has 13 amino acids. Written as DNA, the CDR3 is TGCAGTGCCAGGCCGGTAGGAAACTATGGCTACGCCTTC. It is translated as CSARPVGNYGYAF.

This chain uses TRBV2 with TRBJ2-1; D is perhaps TRBD1 (6 bases). The CDR3 contains 17 residues. The V gene's germline CDR1 is SNHLY and CDR2 FYNNEI. V dropped 9 bases and J dropped 8 bases, with 29 bases sitting between them. The CDR3 loop reads CARRARPRGRGGDEQFF. For the CDR3, the DNA is TGTGCCAGAAGGGCCAGACCCCGGGGACGAGGGGGAGATGAGCAGTTCTTC.

This clone was found many times. The chain links TRBV20-1 to TRBJ2-7, with D possibly being TRBD1 (5 bases). The CDR3 is 12 residues long. V was trimmed by 0 bases and J by 4 bases, leaving 7 bases between them. The V gene's germline CDR1 is DFQATT and CDR2 SNEGSKA (reference sequence). The CDR3 nucleotides read TGCAGTGCTAGAGACAGGGAATACGAGCAGTACTTC. This encodes CSARDREYEQYF.

The table lists this clone with many counts. The CDR3, as DNA: TGTGCCATCAAAGACCGCGATGAGCAGTTCTTC. Translation gives CAIKDRDEQFF. This chain connects TRBV10-3 to TRBJ2-1; D not certain. From germline, CDR1 is ENHRY and CDR2 SYGVKD. Trimming removed 7 bases at V and 8 bases at J, with 9 bases between. CDR3 length: 11 residues.

This clone was picked up many times. The V gene is TRBV28, the J gene TRBJ1-5, with a weak D call TRBD1 (6 bases). Germline-derived CDR1 and CDR2 are MDHEN and SYDVKM. V was trimmed by 2 bases and J by 4 bases, leaving 12 bases between them. This CDR3 has 15 amino acids. DNA of the CDR3: TGTGCCAGCAGTTTAGGGGGGGCTGGAAATCAGCCCCAGCATTTT. This sequence encodes CASSLGGAGNQPQHF.

In this sample, this clone turned up many times. V is TRBV7-3 and J is TRBJ1-1; D unclear. Trimming left V 4 bases short and J 1 base short, with 7 bases between. Germline lookup yields CDR1 SGHTA and CDR2 FQGTGA. The CDR3 covers 13 residues. CDR3 residues: CASSSQSNTEAFF. DNA for the CDR3: TGTGCCAGCAGCTCCCAATCGAACACTGAAGCTTTCTTT.